The 15 T cell receptor beta chains presented below share a single source sample, sequenced in a study of OX40 agonist ivuxolimab in advanced cancers. Produced via immunoSEQ multiplex PCR; TCRdb's table is partial and in-frame only. Of approximately 77,000 clones in the sample, around 93% are singletons; the top ten hold 11%. This sample comprised CD4+ or CD8+ T cells sorted from blood, obtained in a trial of the OX40 agonist ivuxolimab. Receptor source: an adult with an advanced solid tumor such as melanoma, head and neck, liver or kidney cancer.

This clone was detected once. The genes are TRBV11-3 and TRBJ2-5, with TRBD2 identical over 10 bases. Trimming at V came to 0 bases and at J to 4 bases, leaving 5 bases not matched to a gene. This CDR3 has 16 residues. Germline V CDR1 and CDR2: SGHNT, YENEEA. The CDR3 nucleotides read TGTGCCAGCAGCTTAGAGGCTAGCGGGGGCGGAGAGACCCAGTACTTC. Protein sequence: CASSLEASGGGETQYF.

The CDR3 region is CASGVLSAVPTYNEQFF. The CDR3 DNA reads TGTGCCAGCGGGGTCCTTAGCGCCGTACCCACCTACAATGAGCAGTTCTTC. The chain employs TRBV27 and TRBJ2-1; D might be TRBD2 (5 bases). The CDR3 length is 17 residues. The germline V gene has CDR1 MNHEY and CDR2 SMNVEV (reference sequence). V dropped 8 bases and J dropped 2 bases, with 22 bases sitting between them.

This chain's CDR3 is CASRSTGLSNQPQHF. The DNA for the CDR3 is TGCGCCAGCAGATCTACAGGGTTAAGCAATCAGCCCCAGCATTTT. The chain combines TRBV10-1 with TRBJ1-5; tentative D call: TRBD1 (6 bases). CDR1 WNHNN and CDR2 SYGVQD come from the germline V gene (reference sequence). This CDR3 contains 15 residues. Trimming cost V 6 bases and J 1 base, with 13 bases left between them.

The rearrangement joins TRBV5-1 to TRBJ1-1; D is unclear. The CDR3 sequence is 13 residues long. V dropped 5 bases and J dropped 6 bases, with 14 bases sitting between them. CDR1 is SGHRS and CDR2 is YFSETQ in the germline V gene. Here the CDR3 reads CASSSKGGAEAFF. The CDR3 DNA is TGCGCCAGCAGTTCCAAGGGCGGAGCTGAAGCTTTCTTT.

V usage is TRBV4-2 and J usage is TRBJ1-1, with D possibly being TRBD1 (5 bases). Trimming left V 2 bases short and J 0 bases short, with 13 bases between. Germline values: CDR1 LGHNA, CDR2 YNFKEQ. The CDR3 is 16 amino acids. The CDR3 protein is CASSQSHRSMNTEAFF. The DNA for the CDR3 is TGTGCCAGCAGCCAATCTCACAGGAGCATGAACACTGAAGCTTTCTTT.

The chain has TRBV7-9 and TRBJ2-7; 10 bases are shared with TRBD1. The V gene's germline CDR1 is SEHNR and CDR2 FQNEAQ (reference sequence). CDR3 length: 15 amino acids. After removal of 8 bases from V and 1 base from J, the junction contained 8 bases not matched to a gene. CDR3 sequence (DNA): TGTGCCAGCGGCCGACGGGACAGGGGTTCCTACGAGCAGTACTTC. Its translation is CASGRRDRGSYEQYF. Full variable domain (outside the CDR3, taken from reference TRBV7-9 and TRBJ2-7): DTGVSQNPRHKITKRGQNVTFRCDPISEHNRLYWYRQTLGQGPEFLTYFQNEAQLEKSRLLSDRFSAERPKGSFSTLEIQRTEQGDSAMYLCASGRRDRGSYEQYFGPGTRLTVT.

The chain uses TRBV29-1 and TRBJ2-7; possible D gene TRBD2, 7 bases. The CDR3 is 13 amino acids. The V and J ends lost 6 bases and 6 bases respectively, with 18 bases between them. Germline assignment: CDR1 SQVTM and CDR2 ANQGSEA. As DNA, the CDR3 is TGCAGCGTCCAGAGGGACGGGGGGCCCGAGCAGTACTTC. Translating it yields CSVQRDGGPEQYF.

This chain connects TRBV6-5 to TRBJ2-3; 7 nucleotides align to TRBD2. V gave up 8 bases and J gave up 3 bases; unmatched junction bases: 11. CDR1 MNHEY and CDR2 SVGAGI come from the germline V gene. CDR3 size: 15 residues. In DNA, the CDR3 is TGTGCCAGCGGGTTCGGAGCGGGGCAGACAGATACGCAGTATTTT. It is translated as CASGFGAGQTDTQYF.

V gene TRBV2 combines with J gene TRBJ2-7, with unresolved D. V lost 2 bases and J lost 7, with 18 bases in between. The CDR3 consists of 15 residues. CDR1 and CDR2 (germline): SNHLY, FYNNEI. Written as DNA, the CDR3 is TGTGCCAGCAGTGAACTGATAACTGGCATTGGGGAGCAGTACTTC. Its protein is CASSELITGIGEQYF.

The rearrangement uses TRBV27 and TRBJ1-6; D possibly corresponds to TRBD1 (6 bases). CDR1 is MNHEY, CDR2 SMNVEV, per germline (reference sequence). The V end lost 3 bases, the J end lost 6 bases, and 21 bases lay between the germline ends. The CDR3 totals 18 residues. The CDR3 DNA follows: TGTGCCAGCAGTTTCGGATCTATGTTGAAGGGGGGTAATTCACCCCTCCACTTT. Its translation is CASSFGSMLKGGNSPLHF.

The chain carries TRBV5-1 and TRBJ1-5, with D tentatively TRBD1 (6 bases). This CDR3 region has 15 residues. Germline V lookup: CDR1 SGHRS, CDR2 YFSETQ. V dropped 0 bases and J dropped 6 bases, with 13 bases sitting between them. CDR3 coding DNA: TGCGCCAGCAGCTTGGCGTCAGGGGCCACTCAGCCCCAGCATTTT. Protein sequence: CASSLASGATQPQHF. The variable domain in full, completed from reference TRBV5-1 and TRBJ1-5, reads KAGVTQTPRYLIKTRGQQVTLSCSPISGHRSVSWYQQTPGQGLQFLFEYFSETQRNKGNFPGRFSGRQFSNSRSEMNVSTLELGDSALYLCASSLASGATQPQHFGDGTRLSIL.

V and J are TRBV5-1 and TRBJ2-7; no reliable D call. Trimming stripped 0 bases from V and 6 bases from J, with 4 bases between. This CDR3 comprises 11 residues. The germline V gene has CDR1 SGHRS and CDR2 YFSETQ. DNA of the CDR3: TGCGCCAGCAGCTTGGCCGGCGAGCAGTACTTC. It is translated as CASSLAGEQYF.

This clone has more than one count but fewer than ten. This chain joins TRBV19 and TRBJ1-6, with D perhaps TRBD1 (6 bases). Trimming pared 3 bases from V and 6 bases from J, leaving 9 bases between. Germline V CDR1 and CDR2: LNHDA, SQIVND (reference sequence). This CDR3 spans 14 amino acids. The CDR3: CASSIGGPNSPLHF. CDR3 DNA sequence: TGTGCCAGTAGTATTGGGGGCCCTAATTCACCCCTCCACTTT.

The rearrangement links TRBV7-7 to TRBJ2-5; D is undetermined. The CDR3 covers 14 residues. Germline V lookup: CDR1 SSHAT, CDR2 FNYEAQ (reference sequence). Trimming stripped 5 bases from V and 1 base from J, with 11 bases between. In DNA, the CDR3 is TGTGCCAGCAGCGCACTCCTAAGCCAAGAGACCCAGTACTTC. This translates into CASSALLSQETQYF.

V gene TRBV7-6 combines with J gene TRBJ2-2; 8 bases agree with TRBD1. Germline V gene lookup returns CDR1 SGHVS and CDR2 FNYEAQ. The V segment lost 3 bases and the J segment 6 bases; nucleotides outside the gene matches: 9. The CDR3 is made up of 16 amino acids. In nucleotides, the CDR3 is TGTGCCAGCAGCTTTCCCGGACAGGGTGTCCCCGGGGAGCTGTTTTTT. Protein product: CASSFPGQGVPGELFF.